The clone carrying this TCR beta chain came up once. A junction boundary mismatches the germline segment, possibly from a read error. This sample was taken from a study of shared clonotypes between healthy human individuals. Original analysis: Junction-only immunoSEQ sequences carried no quality scores, so filtering differed. Produced via immunoSEQ multiplex PCR; TCRdb's table is partial and in-frame only. V and J calls and clone size are copied from that table; D and trimming were computed from the DNA. The data contain roughly 2.2 million clones, 80% to 95% of them seen just once; the ten biggest clones take up roughly 0.34%. The CDR3 is made up of 14 amino acids. Germline V gives CDR1 LGHNA, CDR2 YNFKEQ.

The rearrangement uses TRBV4-2 and TRBJ2-7; D gene ambiguous. Sequenced input: naive CD4+ T cells from PBMCs. This sample's subset: CD45RA+ positively selected. This TCR came from a man younger than 35 in good health. Some clones in this sample may be carry-over from other donors' samples. The CDR3 DNA reads TGTGCCAGCAGCCAAGAACCGGTCTCCCACGAGCAGTACTTC. Amino acids: CASSQEPVSHEQYF.